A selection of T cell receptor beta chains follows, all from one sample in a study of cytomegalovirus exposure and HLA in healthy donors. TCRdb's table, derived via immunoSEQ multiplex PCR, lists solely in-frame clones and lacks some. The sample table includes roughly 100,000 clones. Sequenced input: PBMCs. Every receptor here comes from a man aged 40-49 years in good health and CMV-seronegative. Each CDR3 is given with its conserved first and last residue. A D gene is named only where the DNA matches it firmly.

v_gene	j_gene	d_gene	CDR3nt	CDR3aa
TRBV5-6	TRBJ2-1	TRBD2	TGTGCCAGCAGCTTGGCTAGCGGGATTTACAATGAGCAGTTCTTC	CASSLASGIYNEQFF
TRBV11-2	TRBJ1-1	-	TGTGCCAGCAGCTTAGATCAGACGGGGACTGAAGCTTTCTTT	CASSLDQTGTEAFF
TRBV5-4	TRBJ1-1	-	TGTGCCAGCAGCTTGAGAGGGATGAACACTGAAGCTTTCTTT	CASSLRGMNTEAFF
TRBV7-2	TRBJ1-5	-	TGTGCCAGCAGCTTAGGTGACTCGGGTCAGCCCCAGCATTTT	CASSLGDSGQPQHF
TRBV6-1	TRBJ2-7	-	TGTGCCAGCAGTGAAGGACTAGGGTCTACCTACGAGCAGTACTTC	CASSEGLGSTYEQYF
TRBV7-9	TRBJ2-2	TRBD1	TGTGCCAGCAGCTCCCGGACAGGGGGGCCCGGGGAGCTGTTTTTT	CASSSRTGGPGELFF
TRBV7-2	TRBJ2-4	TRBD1	TGTGCCAGCAGCTTTCGACAGGGGGGAAATAAAAACATTCAGTACTTC	CASSFRQGGNKNIQYF
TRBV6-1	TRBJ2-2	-	TGTGCCAGCAGTACCCAGGGGAGAACAACCGGGGAGCTGTTTTTT	CASSTQGRTTGELFF
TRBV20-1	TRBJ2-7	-	TGCAGTGCTAGTGAGACTCGAGAGCAGTACTTC	CSASETREQYF
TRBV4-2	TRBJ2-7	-	TGTGCCAGCAGCCAAGGCGGGACAGTATTATCCTACGAGCAGTACTTC	CASSQGGTVLSYEQYF
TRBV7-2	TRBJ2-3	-	TGTGCCAGCAGCTTGGGGCCCTCAGATACGCAGTATTTT	CASSLGPSDTQYF
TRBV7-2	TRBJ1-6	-	TGTGCCAGCAGCTTCGCCGACAGATTTAATTCACCCCTCCACTTT	CASSFADRFNSPLHF
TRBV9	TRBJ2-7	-	TGTGCCAGCAGCGTCCAGGGCGAGCAGTACTTC	CASSVQGEQYF
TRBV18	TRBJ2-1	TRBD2	TGTGCCAGCTCACCCGCTACTAGCGGCAATGAGCAGTTCTTC	CASSPATSGNEQFF
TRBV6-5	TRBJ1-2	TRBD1	TGTGCCAGCAGACCAATTACAGGGGGAATGGCTGGCTACACCTTC	CASRPITGGMAGYTF
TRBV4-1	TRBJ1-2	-	TGCGCCAGCAGCCAAGCCACCGGGGGGGGTTCGGGTGGCTATGGCTACACCTTC	CASSQATGGGSGGYGYTF
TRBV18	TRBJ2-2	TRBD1	TGTGCCAGCTCACCACGCCGGGACAGGGGGTTAGTCCGGGAGCTGTTTTTT	CASSPRRDRGLVRELFF
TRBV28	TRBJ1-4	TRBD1	TGTGCCAGCAGTGTGACCAGGGGGCCGGGTGAAAAACTGTTTTTT	CASSVTRGPGEKLFF
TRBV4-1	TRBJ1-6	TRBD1	TGCGCCAGCAGCCAGGATCCGACAGGGCTCTATAATTCACCCCTCCACTTT	CASSQDPTGLYNSPLHF
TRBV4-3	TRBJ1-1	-	TGCGCCAGCAGCCAAGAGATTTCGGGATTTGTTACTGAAGCTTTCTTT	CASSQEISGFVTEAFF
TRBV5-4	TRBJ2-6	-	TGTGCCAGCAGCTTAAGTAACAGGGCTTCCGGGGCCAACGTCCTGACTTTC	CASSLSNRASGANVLTF
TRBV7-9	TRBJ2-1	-	TGTGCCAGCAGCTTAGAGACTAGAGTCAATGAGCAGTTCTTC	CASSLETRVNEQFF
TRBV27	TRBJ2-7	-	TGTGCCAGCAGTTTATCCTTGGGCCAGACCTACGAGCAGTACTTC	CASSLSLGQTYEQYF
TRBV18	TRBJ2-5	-	TGTGCCAGCTCACCATTTAAGGGAGGTCAGTCAGAGATCCAGTACTTC	CASSPFKGGQSEIQYF
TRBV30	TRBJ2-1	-	TGTGCCTGGAGTCCAATGGGAGCCACCTACAATGAGCAGTTCTTC	CAWSPMGATYNEQFF
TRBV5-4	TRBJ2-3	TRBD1	TGTGCCAGTGCCAGGGGGCGCGGAGCTACGCAGTATTTT	CASARGRGATQYF